A selection of T cell receptor beta chains follows, all from one sample in a study of cytomegalovirus exposure and HLA in healthy donors. The assay was immunoSEQ multiplex PCR, and TCRdb's table has in-frame clones only and misses some. The sample has more than 90,000 clones, about 78% seen once. Sequenced input: PBMCs. These receptors came from a woman between 40 and 50 years old in good health and CMV-seronegative. The CDR3 runs from the conserved cysteine through the conserved F or W. Each record gives: V gene, J gene, CDR3 protein.

V: TRBV23-1
J: TRBJ1-5
CDR3: CASRDRGPQPQHF

V: TRBV5-1
J: TRBJ2-7
CDR3: CASSARYRDRGSYEQYF

V: TRBV5-6
J: TRBJ2-1
CDR3: CASSLVRYNEQFF

V: TRBV11-3
J: TRBJ2-7
CDR3: CASSLGAGQIYEQYF

V: TRBV5-1
J: TRBJ2-7
CDR3: CASQPWTGVYEQYF

V: TRBV19
J: TRBJ1-5
CDR3: CASSIGFGDQPQHF

V: TRBV19
J: TRBJ2-6
CDR3: CASTALREAGANVLTF

V: TRBV6-6
J: TRBJ2-7
CDR3: CASTSGGGVYEQYF

V: TRBV6-6
J: TRBJ2-7
CDR3: CASSYGRGLAGYEQYF

V: TRBV7-9
J: TRBJ1-2
CDR3: CASSFEGGNYGYTF

V: TRBV19
J: TRBJ1-5
CDR3: CASSFLPLNQPQHF

V: TRBV21-1
J: TRBJ2-7
CDR3: CASSIYVLRGNF

V: TRBV27
J: TRBJ2-1
CDR3: CASSSVHEQFF

V: TRBV27
J: TRBJ2-3
CDR3: CASSFSGATDTQYF

V: TRBV6-5
J: TRBJ2-1
CDR3: CASSIAPGLAGEQFF

V: TRBV5-4
J: TRBJ2-1
CDR3: CASSLGRGTGGNEQFF

V: TRBV10-3
J: TRBJ1-6
CDR3: CAISTGQTNSPLHF

V: TRBV2
J: TRBJ2-3
CDR3: CASSRDSVSTDTQYF

V: TRBV7-9
J: TRBJ2-1
CDR3: CASSTGTSGRGRSYNEQFF

V: TRBV7-9
J: TRBJ1-1
CDR3: CASSFGRDTEAFF

V: TRBV9
J: TRBJ2-5
CDR3: CASSTRGGGQETQYF

V: TRBV28
J: TRBJ1-4
CDR3: CASSLYGGTANEKLFF

V: TRBV7-9
J: TRBJ1-5
CDR3: CASSTSSTGGGQPQHF